These 19 T cell receptor beta chains originate from one sample sequenced in a study of CD8 T cells in ankylosing spondylitis. Overall study findings and caveats: Roughly eight highly homologous variants made up a TCR beta motif, and this motif appeared characteristic of ankylosing spondylitis blood.

TCRdb used MiXCR to reprocess the 5' RACE reads, holding one entry per CDR3 protein. The sample lists more than 650,000 distinct CDR3 sequences; about an eighth were seen once. These TCRs' antigens remain unknown. The sample comprised blood, either unsorted or a sorted T cell fraction (not recorded which). The origin of the receptors is a male donor with ankylosing spondylitis.

This clonotype was recorded a few times. V and J are TRBV10-3 and TRBJ1-4, with D unresolved. The V end was cut by 5 bases, the J end by 4 bases, with 8 bases between. The CDR3 has 13 residues. Germline loops: CDR1 ENHRY, CDR2 SYGVKD. The CDR3 DNA reads as TGTGCCATCAGTACCACCCTTAATGAAAAACTGTTTTTT. Amino acids: CAISTTLNEKLFF.

This clonotype showed up just a few times. The chain links TRBV7-6 to TRBJ2-2, with TRBD1 identical over 7 bases. Germline CDR1 and CDR2: SGHVS and FNYEAQ. V shed 4 bases, J shed 6 bases, and the junction held 11 bases outside the gene matches. CDR3 length: 16 amino acids. DNA of the CDR3: TGTGCCAGCAGCTACCCTTACAGGGGTCAACCCGGGGAGCTGTTTTTT. Its protein is CASSYPYRGQPGELFF.

This clonotype has more than one count but fewer than ten. V usage is TRBV15 and J usage is TRBJ2-5; the D gene is possibly TRBD1 (6 bases). Looked up from germline, CDR1 is LNHNV and CDR2 is YYDKDF (reference sequence). The CDR3 length is 14 residues. Trimming took off 0 bases at V and 6 bases at J, with 11 bases between the two ends. The CDR3 coding sequence is TGTGCCACCAGCAGAGATCGAACAGGGCAGACCCAGTACTTC. It yields the protein CATSRDRTGQTQYF.

The genes are TRBV5-1 and TRBJ2-7; 9 nucleotides align to TRBD1. Germline trimming cut 4 bases from V and 2 bases from J; bases unmatched to any gene: 7. The CDR3 length is 15 residues. Germline assignment: CDR1 SGHRS and CDR2 YFSETQ. The CDR3 region is CASSPVTGGTYEQYF. For the CDR3, the DNA is TGCGCCAGCAGCCCAGTGACAGGGGGGACCTACGAGCAGTACTTC.

This clonotype came up a few times. V gene TRBV15 combines with J gene TRBJ2-5; D is unresolved. Germline V CDR1 and CDR2: LNHNV, YYDKDF (reference sequence). V lost 0 bases to trimming and J lost 2 bases, with 16 bases between them. The CDR3 runs to 17 residues. CDR3 DNA sequence: TGTGCCACCAGCAGAGATTGGGGTACGGCTAGGCAAGAGACCCAGTACTTC. Translation gives CATSRDWGTARQETQYF.

The chain employs TRBV9 and TRBJ1-1, with 7 bases identical to TRBD1. CDR1 is SGDLS, CDR2 YYNGEE, per germline. CDR3 length: 16 amino acids. The J segment lost 1 base and the V segment lost 0 bases, leaving 6 bases of the junction unmatched. The CDR3 nucleotides read TGTGCCAGCAGCGTAGGGGCAGGGGGGAAGAACACTGAAGCTTTCTTT. Translation: CASSVGAGGKNTEAFF. The variable domain in full, completed from reference TRBV9 and TRBJ1-1, reads DSGVTQTPKHLITATGQRVTLRCSPRSGDLSVYWYQQSLDQGLQFLIQYYNGEERAKGNILERFSAQQFPDLHSELNLSSLELGDSALYFCASSVGAGGKNTEAFFGQGTRLTVV.

V and J are TRBV7-9 and TRBJ2-5; D unresolved. CDR1 and CDR2 (germline): SEHNR, FQNEAQ (reference sequence). Trimming took 1 base from V and 2 from J, leaving 11 bases between them. The CDR3 runs to 15 residues. As DNA, the CDR3 is TGTGCCAGCAGCTTAGGTCTAATTCTGCAAGAGACCCAGTACTTC. Its protein product is CASSLGLILQETQYF.

This clonotype was seen many times. The J gene is TRBJ1-6, the V gene TRBV20-1, with D unclear. The V end lost 2 bases, the J end lost 0 bases, and 8 bases lay between the germline ends. Germline V CDR1 and CDR2: DFQATT, SNEGSKA (reference sequence). This CDR3 has 15 amino acids. The CDR3 loop is CSARLVGSYNSPLHF. The CDR3 DNA sequence: TGCAGTGCTAGATTAGTGGGCTCCTATAATTCACCCCTCCACTTT.

V is TRBV9 and J is TRBJ2-5, with 8 bases lining up with TRBD1. This CDR3 contains 15 residues. The germline V gene encodes CDR1 SGDLS and CDR2 YYNGEE. The ends lost 3 bases at V and 5 bases at J; junction bases unmatched: 9. CDR3 sequence: CASSDDRGVGETQYF. The CDR3 region has the DNA TGTGCCAGCAGCGATGACAGGGGTGTAGGCGAGACCCAGTACTTC.

This sequence joins TRBV20-1 and TRBJ2-1; maybe TRBD1 (6 bases). V was trimmed by 5 bases and J by 4 bases, leaving 18 bases between them. The CDR3 covers 15 residues. CDR1 DFQATT and CDR2 SNEGSKA come from the germline V gene (reference sequence). The DNA for the CDR3 is TGCAGTGCTCCATTTGCAGGGGACCTTTACAATGAGCAGTTCTTC. The encoded protein is CSAPFAGDLYNEQFF.

The chain carries TRBV6-5 and TRBJ2-1; a possible D gene is TRBD1 (5 bases). V was cut by 4 bases and J by 0 bases, with 13 bases left in between. The CDR3 has 16 amino acids. Germline V gene sequence: CDR1 MNHEY, CDR2 SVGAGI. The CDR3 DNA follows: TGTGCCAGCAGTTCGACACAGGTTAGCTCCTACAATGAGCAGTTCTTC. Its translation is CASSSTQVSSYNEQFF.

This clonotype has only a few counts. The chain combines TRBV5-1 with TRBJ2-7, with 7 bases identical to TRBD1. The germline gives CDR1 SGHRS, CDR2 YFSETQ. J was trimmed by 0 bases and V by 4 bases; bases with no gene match: 7. The CDR3 totals 15 residues. The CDR3 sequence is CASSPDPGGSYEQYF. The CDR3 DNA reads TGCGCCAGCAGCCCGGATCCAGGGGGCTCCTACGAGCAGTACTTC.

Many counts were recorded for this clonotype. The chain carries TRBV29-1 and TRBJ1-4; tentative D call: TRBD1 (6 bases). The V end lost 7 bases, the J end lost 7 bases, and 16 bases lay between the germline ends. Germline CDR1 is SQVTM and CDR2 is ANQGSEA. This CDR3 comprises 13 residues. CDR3 nucleotide sequence: TGCAGCGCCAATACAGGGCTGGGTGAAAAACTGTTTTTT. Protein: CSANTGLGEKLFF.

The table lists this clonotype with a few counts. This chain connects TRBV20-1 to TRBJ1-2, with 7 bases fitting TRBD1. With V trimmed by 0 bases and J by 4 bases, 5 bases remained unmatched. CDR1 and CDR2 (germline): DFQATT, SNEGSKA (reference sequence). The CDR3 is 14 residues long. CDR3: CSARDERGLYGYTF. The CDR3, as DNA: TGCAGTGCTAGAGACGAAAGGGGGCTCTATGGCTACACCTTC.

In DNA, the CDR3 is TGTGCCAGCAGCGTAGGTAAAGATTCCTACGAGCAGTACTTC. It is translated as CASSVGKDSYEQYF. This chain connects TRBV9 to TRBJ2-7; D is unresolved. The CDR3 totals 14 residues. V shed 0 bases and J shed 1 base, with 8 bases lying between them. Germline V gene data show CDR1 as SGDLS and CDR2 as YYNGEE.

This chain connects TRBV6-4 to TRBJ2-2; 12 bases are a match to TRBD2. Trimming at V came to 7 bases and at J to 5 bases, leaving 5 bases not matched to a gene. Germline assignment: CDR1 MRHNA and CDR2 SNTAGT. This CDR3 contains 15 residues. The CDR3 region is CASTRLAGDTGELFF. The CDR3 DNA reads TGTGCCAGCACTCGACTAGCGGGAGATACCGGGGAGCTGTTTTTT.

The gene calls are TRBV10-3 and TRBJ2-1; D is perhaps TRBD2 (6 bases). With 6 bases removed from V and 4 bases from J, the gap between germline ends came to 19 bases. The CDR3 is 16 residues long. CDR1 ENHRY and CDR2 SYGVKD come from the germline V gene. CDR3 nucleotide sequence: TGTGCCATCAGAACTCAGTCGGGGGTCGGGTACAATGAGCAGTTCTTC. Encoded protein: CAIRTQSGVGYNEQFF.

This clonotype has just a few counts. In DNA, the CDR3 is TGCAGTGCTAACCCCAGGGCTGGCAATCAGCCCCAGCATTTT. This translates into CSANPRAGNQPQHF. The chain uses TRBV20-1 and TRBJ1-5, with D perhaps TRBD1 (5 bases). The CDR3 totals 14 residues. Trimming took off 4 bases at V and 2 bases at J, with 12 bases between the two ends. Per the germline V gene, CDR1 is DFQATT and CDR2 is SNEGSKA (reference sequence).

This clonotype has only a few counts. This chain joins TRBV20-1 and TRBJ1-2; D ambiguous. Germline V gene data show CDR1 as DFQATT and CDR2 as SNEGSKA (reference sequence). V was shortened by 5 bases and J by 6 bases, with 16 bases between the two germline ends. The CDR3 sequence is 13 residues long. CDR3 sequence reads: CSAVWEGRDGYTF. In nucleotides, the CDR3 is TGCAGTGCTGTTTGGGAGGGTCGGGATGGCTACACCTTC.